Listed below are T cell receptor beta chains from one sample, sequenced in a study of shared clonotypes between healthy human individuals. Generated by immunoSEQ multiplex PCR, the TCRdb table keeps only in-frame clones and is missing some. The sample has roughly 2.2 million clones; under 95% are singletons. The material sequenced was naive CD4+ T cells from PBMCs. All receptors come from a man between 18 and 29 years old in good health. Some clones in this sample may be carry-over from other donors' samples. The CDR3 runs from the conserved cysteine through the conserved F or W. Fields, in order: D gene, J gene, clone size, V gene, CDR3 protein, CDR3 DNA. A D gene is named only where the DNA matches it firmly. Only some rows state a clone size, as once, few, many or a class for expanded clones.

>NA|TRBJ2-1|NA|TRBV11-2
CASSLVAGDNEQFF
TGTGCCAGCAGCTTAGTCGCTGGGGACAATGAGCAGTTCTTC
>NA|TRBJ2-5|NA|TRBV6-1
CASSARLITQETQYF
TGTGCCAGCAGTGCCCGACTAATTACACAAGAGACCCAGTACTTC
>NA|TRBJ2-2|NA|TRBV5-1
CASSLEGHTGELFF
TGCGCCAGCAGCTTGGAGGGGCACACCGGGGAGCTGTTTTTT
>NA|TRBJ2-7|NA|TRBV2
CASLGVEDYEQYF
TGTGCCAGCCTCGGGGTGGAAGACTACGAGCAGTACTTC
>TRBD1|TRBJ2-1|NA|TRBV5-5
CASSFDRGRGEQFF
TGTGCCAGCAGCTTCGACAGGGGTCGAGGTGAGCAGTTCTTC
>NA|TRBJ2-2|NA|TRBV7-3
CASRETRSGELFF
TGTGCCAGCAGAGAGACTAGAAGCGGGGAGCTGTTTTTT
>TRBD1|TRBJ2-2|NA|TRBV9
CASSVGQPTGELFF
TGTGCCAGCAGCGTGGGACAGCCCACCGGGGAGCTGTTTTTT
>NA|TRBJ2-1|NA|TRBV4-3
CASSLRQGEQFF
TGCGCCAGCAGCCTTAGGCAGGGTGAGCAGTTCTTC
>NA|TRBJ1-1|NA|TRBV29-1
CSVEGRFFTEAFF
TGCAGCGTTGAAGGCAGGTTCTTCACTGAAGCTTTCTTT
>TRBD1|TRBJ2-4|NA|TRBV18
CASSPGQTGAKNIQYF
TGTGCCAGCTCACCGGGCCAGACAGGGGCCAAAAACATTCAGTACTTC
>TRBD1|TRBJ1-2|NA|TRBV5-1
CASSWTGGSNYGYTF
TGCGCCAGCAGCTGGACAGGGGGATCGAACTATGGCTACACCTTC
>NA|TRBJ1-2|NA|TRBV19
CASSRDRLNYGYTF
TGTGCCAGTAGTCGAGACAGGCTGAACTATGGCTACACCTTC
>TRBD1|TRBJ1-1|NA|TRBV5-1
CASSLAGTGVTEAFF
TGCGCCAGCAGCTTGGCAGGGACAGGGGTCACTGAAGCTTTCTTT
>NA|TRBJ1-2|NA|TRBV10-3
CAISDRATDGYTF
TGTGCCATCAGTGACAGGGCGACCGATGGCTACACCTTC
>TRBD1|TRBJ1-2|NA|TRBV10-2
CASSDLGQGDYYGYTF
TGCGCCAGCAGTGACCTTGGACAGGGGGACTACTATGGCTACACCTTC
>TRBD1|TRBJ1-4|NA|TRBV2
CASSRTGRFDEKLFF
TGTGCCAGCAGCCGGACAGGTCGGTTTGATGAAAAACTGTTTTTT
>TRBD2|TRBJ2-7|NA|TRBV5-6
CASSSTSASYEQYF
TGTGCCAGCAGTTCCACTAGCGCCTCCTACGAGCAGTACTTC
>TRBD1|TRBJ2-7|once|TRBV19
CASSILGQPLPYEQYF
TGTGCCAGTAGTATCCTGGGACAGCCCCTTCCCTACGAGCAGTACTTC
>NA|TRBJ1-6|once|TRBV6-5
CASSLGRYNSPLHF
TGTGCCAGCAGTTTGGGGAGGTATAATTCACCCCTCCACTTT
>TRBD1|TRBJ2-7|NA|TRBV27
CASRAERPGGYEQYF
TGTGCCAGCAGGGCCGAGAGGCCAGGGGGCTACGAGCAGTACTTC
>TRBD2|TRBJ2-1|NA|TRBV6-1
CASRGGIEQFF
TGTGCCAGCAGGGGAGGGATTGAGCAGTTCTTC
>TRBD1|TRBJ2-6|NA|TRBV5-1
CASLGGAGANVLTF
TGCGCCAGCTTAGGGGGCGCTGGGGCCAACGTCCTGACTTTC
>NA|TRBJ2-7|NA|TRBV29-1
CSVAGFFRGNEQYF
TGCAGCGTTGCGGGTTTCTTCCGCGGCAACGAGCAGTACTTC
>NA|TRBJ1-2|NA|TRBV28
CAAGGGSNYGYTF
TGTGCCGCTGGTGGCGGGTCTAACTATGGCTACACCTTC
>TRBD1|TRBJ1-5|NA|TRBV19
CASTRGQGASQPQHF
TGTGCCAGTACCCGGGGACAGGGGGCAAGTCAGCCCCAGCATTTT
>NA|TRBJ2-6|NA|TRBV28
CASSNSGNSGANVLTF
TGTGCCAGCAGCAATTCAGGGAACTCTGGGGCCAACGTCCTGACTTTC
>TRBD2|TRBJ2-7|once|TRBV7-2
CASSLVRLAGEQYF
TGTGCCAGCAGCTTAGTCCGACTAGCGGGAGAGCAGTACTTC
>NA|TRBJ2-1|once|TRBV9
CASSVGTPNEQFF
TGTGCCAGCAGCGTAGGTACTCCAAATGAGCAGTTCTTC
>NA|TRBJ2-2|NA|TRBV30
CAWRADTFYTGELFF
TGTGCCTGGAGAGCGGACACCTTTTACACCGGGGAGCTGTTTTTT
>NA|TRBJ2-2|once|TRBV4-2
CASSQGQGILTGELFF
TGTGCCAGCAGCCAAGGGCAGGGTATTCTAACCGGGGAGCTGTTTTTT
>NA|TRBJ2-6|once|TRBV29-1
CSVRGDSGANVLTF
TGCAGCGTACGGGGTGACTCTGGGGCCAACGTCCTGACTTTC
>TRBD1|TRBJ1-5|NA|TRBV28
CASQVPRGRSNQPQHF
TGTGCCAGCCAAGTTCCCAGGGGGCGCAGCAATCAGCCCCAGCATTTT
>NA|TRBJ1-6|NA|TRBV25-1
CASSAGARHSPLHF
TGTGCCAGCAGTGCAGGGGCGAGGCATTCACCCCTCCACTTT
>NA|TRBJ2-7|NA|TRBV11-2
CASSLGRSYSYEQYF
TGTGCCAGCAGCTTAGGCAGGAGCTACTCCTACGAGCAGTACTTC
>NA|TRBJ2-7|NA|TRBV7-9
CASSPPDRFFYEQYF
TGTGCCAGCAGCCCCCCCGACAGGTTCTTCTACGAGCAGTACTTC